Each of the 8 T cell receptor beta chains below was sequenced from the same sample in a study of vaccination and CD4 T cells after COVID-19. This sample's treatment: roughly 11-day PBMC culture with coronavirus spike peptide pools or control peptides (ViraFEST assay). The Oncomine TCR Beta short-read assay was applied to DNA of cultured CD4+ T cells. MiXCR was run by TCRdb on the PCR reads, yielding one entry per CDR3 protein. This sample has over 15,000 distinct CDR3 sequences, with approximately 53% found just once. These receptors' antigens are unknown. The starting material was CD4+ T cells from blood, cultured in vitro, obtained before SARS-CoV-2 vaccination. These receptors all stem from a human donor who had recovered from COVID-19.

The V call is TRBV7-9, the J call TRBJ2-2; 7 positions agree with TRBD2. This CDR3 has 14 amino acids. The germline V gene encodes CDR1 SEHNR and CDR2 FQNEAQ (reference sequence). J lost 5 bases, V lost 8 bases, and 8 bases had no gene match. CDR3 residues: CASGLREGTGELFF. The CDR3 region has the DNA TGTGCCAGCGGGCTCAGGGAGGGTACCGGGGAGCTGTTTTTT. The full variable domain, its missing parts supplied by reference TRBV7-9 and TRBJ2-2, is DTGVSQNPRHKITKRGQNVTFRCDPISEHNRLYWYRQTLGQGPEFLTYFQNEAQLEKSRLLSDRFSAERPKGSFSTLEIQRTEQGDSAMYLCASGLREGTGELFFGEGSRLTVL.

The chain joins TRBV12-3 or TRBV12-4 to TRBJ1-5; 8 positions match TRBD1. The V and J ends lost 4 bases and 7 bases, in that order; junction bases with no gene match: 6. This CDR3 comprises 14 residues. The CDR3: CASSSNRGNQPQHF. The CDR3 DNA reads TGTGCCAGCAGTTCAAACAGGGGGAACCAGCCCCAGCATTTT.

V gene TRBV6-5 combines with J gene TRBJ1-5, with D possibly matching TRBD1 (5 bases). V was clipped by 2 bases and J by 6 bases, with 11 bases between them. CDR1 is MNHEY and CDR2 is SVGAGI in the germline V gene. The CDR3 runs 14 residues. CDR3 sequence: CASSYVQGGQPQHF. The CDR3 DNA reads TGTGCCAGCAGTTACGTCCAGGGCGGTCAGCCCCAGCATTTT.

This chain uses TRBV20-1 with TRBJ1-2; 9 bases agree with TRBD1. After removal of 6 bases from V and 7 bases from J, the junction contained 6 bases not matched to a gene. Per the germline V gene, CDR1 is DFQATT and CDR2 is SNEGSKA (reference sequence). The CDR3 sequence is 12 residues long. The CDR3 sequence: CSADDRGGGYTF. CDR3 bases: TGCAGTGCAGACGACAGGGGGGGTGGCTACACCTTC.

The chain joins TRBV28 to TRBJ1-2; D not certain. V dropped 2 bases and J dropped 4 bases, with 8 bases sitting between them. The CDR3 spans 13 residues. The germline V gene encodes CDR1 MDHEN and CDR2 SYDVKM. The CDR3 DNA sequence: TGTGCCAGCAGTTTAAGTCGTATCTATGGCTACACCTTC. Its translation is CASSLSRIYGYTF.

The J gene is TRBJ2-2, the V gene TRBV6-1, with D tentatively TRBD1 or TRBD2 (5 bases each). V gave up 6 bases and J gave up 7 bases, with 12 bases separating them. The CDR3 has 13 residues. Looked up from germline, CDR1 is MNHNS and CDR2 is SASEGT. The CDR3 spells CASRRWDVGELFF. The CDR3 region has the DNA TGTGCCAGCAGAAGATGGGACGTCGGGGAGCTGTTTTTT.

The gene calls are TRBV28 and TRBJ2-2, with TRBD2 as a possible D gene (7 bases). This CDR3 is 15 amino acids long. V lost 6 bases and J lost 0, with 11 bases in between. Germline CDR1 reads MDHEN; CDR2 reads SYDVKM. The CDR3 loop is CASRRGGANTGELFF. The CDR3 nucleotides read TGTGCCAGCAGGAGGGGGGGTGCGAACACCGGGGAGCTGTTTTTT. Variable domain in full (rest from reference TRBV28 and TRBJ2-2): DVKVTQSSRYLVKRTGEKVFLECVQDMDHENMFWYRQDPGLGLRLIYFSYDVKMKEKGDIPEGYSVSREKKERFSLILESASTNQTSMYLCASRRGGANTGELFFGEGSRLTVL.

This chain uses TRBV6-1 with TRBJ2-7; the match to TRBD1 covers 8 bases. V shed 8 bases, J shed 6 bases, and the junction held 12 bases outside the gene matches. Per the germline V gene, CDR1 is MNHNS and CDR2 is SASEGT. The CDR3 spans 14 residues. The DNA of the CDR3 is TGTGCCAGCCAAAGACAGGGGATCTCGAGCGAGCAGTACTTC. Amino acids: CASQRQGISSEQYF.